This T cell receptor beta chain was documented in a study of blood T cells in healthy people across ages. Primers used in a second PCR of roughly 7 to 12 cycles were a sample-barcoded 5' primer and a J-beta primer mix. TCRdb fed the 5' RACE reads into MiXCR, producing one record per CDR3 protein. The sample lists some 930,000 distinct CDR3 sequences, 25% to 30% occurring once. This clonotype was seen only a few times. This sample was shared with a second study, whose subject was T cells of mothers and their children. That publication notes: Slightly, though not significantly, more overlap was seen in related than in unrelated mother-child pairs.

The sequence came from a woman between 40 and 55 years old in good health. The specimen sequenced was blood.

The CDR3 is CSARDEGDTEAFF. In DNA form, the CDR3 reads TGCAGTGCTAGAGATGAGGGGGACACTGAAGCTTTCTTT. This sequence joins TRBV20-1 and TRBJ1-1; a possible D gene is TRBD1 (6 bases). Germline CDR1 is DFQATT and CDR2 is SNEGSKA (reference sequence). Trimming removed 0 bases from V and 3 bases from J, with 8 bases in between. The CDR3 is made up of 13 amino acids.